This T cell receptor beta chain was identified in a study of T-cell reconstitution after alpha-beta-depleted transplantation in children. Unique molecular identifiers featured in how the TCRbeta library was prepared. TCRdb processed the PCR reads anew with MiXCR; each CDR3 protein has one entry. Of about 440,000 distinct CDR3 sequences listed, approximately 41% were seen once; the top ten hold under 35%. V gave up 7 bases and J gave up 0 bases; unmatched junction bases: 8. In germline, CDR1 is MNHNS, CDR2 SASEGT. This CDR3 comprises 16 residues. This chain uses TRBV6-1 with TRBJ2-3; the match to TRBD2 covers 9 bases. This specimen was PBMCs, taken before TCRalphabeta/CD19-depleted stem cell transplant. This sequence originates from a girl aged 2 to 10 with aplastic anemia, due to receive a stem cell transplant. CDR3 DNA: TGTGCCAGCATTCTGGGACTAGCTGGGAGCACAGATACGCAGTATTTT. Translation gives CASILGLAGSTDTQYF.